The sample holds many counts of the clone carrying this TCR beta chain. These data are taken from a study of beta chain features in type 1 diabetes. Sequenced material consisted of expressed TCRB transcripts (all of the isolated RNA was reverse transcribed). Data came from immunoSEQ multiplex PCR; TCRdb stores just in-frame clones and leaves some out. The table lists roughly 300,000 clones, 8% of them singletons. This CDR3 is built from 13 residues. V gave up 2 bases and J gave up 8 bases, with 13 bases separating them. In germline, CDR1 is SGHDT, CDR2 YYEEEE. The TCR originated in a woman aged 18-30 years in good health. The V and J genes are TRBV5-6 and TRBJ1-2, with D uncertain. The sequenced sample was central memory CD4+ T cells from blood. CDR3 region: CASSLGAAGGYTF. CDR3 coding DNA: TGTGCCAGCAGCTTAGGTGCCGCCGGGGGCTACACCTTC.